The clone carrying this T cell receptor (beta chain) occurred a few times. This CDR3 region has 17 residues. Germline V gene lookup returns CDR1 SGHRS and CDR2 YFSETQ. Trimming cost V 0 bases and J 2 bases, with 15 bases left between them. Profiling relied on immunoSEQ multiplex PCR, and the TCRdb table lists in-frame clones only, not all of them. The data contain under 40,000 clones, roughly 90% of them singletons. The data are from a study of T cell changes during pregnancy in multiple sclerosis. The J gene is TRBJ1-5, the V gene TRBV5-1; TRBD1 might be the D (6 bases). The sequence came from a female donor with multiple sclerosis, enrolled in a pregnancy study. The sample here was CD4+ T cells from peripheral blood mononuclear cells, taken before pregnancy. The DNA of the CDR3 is TGCGCCAGCAGCTTGGATCCCAGGGGCCATGGCAATCAGCCCCAGCATTTT. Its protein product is CASSLDPRGHGNQPQHF.